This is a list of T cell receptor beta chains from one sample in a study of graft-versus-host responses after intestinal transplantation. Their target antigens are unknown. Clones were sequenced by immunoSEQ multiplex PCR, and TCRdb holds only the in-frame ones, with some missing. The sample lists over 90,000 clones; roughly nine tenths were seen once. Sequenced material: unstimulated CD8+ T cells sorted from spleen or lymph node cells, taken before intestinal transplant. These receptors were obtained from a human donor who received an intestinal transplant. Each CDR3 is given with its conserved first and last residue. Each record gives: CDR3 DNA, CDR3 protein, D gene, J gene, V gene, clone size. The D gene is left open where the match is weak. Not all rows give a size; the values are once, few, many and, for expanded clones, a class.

CDR3nt: TGTGCCAGCAGCTTACCGGGCGGAGGATACGAGCAGTACTTC
CDR3aa: CASSLPGGGYEQYF
d_gene: .
j_gene: TRBJ2-7
v_gene: TRBV11-2
abundance: .

CDR3nt: TGTGCCAGCAGCTCTACCGGGACAGGGCCGTACCAAGAGACCCAGTACTTC
CDR3aa: CASSSTGTGPYQETQYF
d_gene: TRBD1
j_gene: TRBJ2-5
v_gene: TRBV11-2
abundance: .

CDR3nt: TGTGCCAGCAGCCCTAGCGGGAGACTCACAGATACGCAGTATTTT
CDR3aa: CASSPSGRLTDTQYF
d_gene: TRBD2
j_gene: TRBJ2-3
v_gene: TRBV27
abundance: .

CDR3nt: TGCGCCAGCAGCTTGGGGACTAGCGGGAGGGCCTTGGCGTACGAGCAGTACTTC
CDR3aa: CASSLGTSGRALAYEQYF
d_gene: TRBD2
j_gene: TRBJ2-7
v_gene: TRBV5-1
abundance: .

CDR3nt: TGTGCCAGCAGTTTTAGGGGGATAAGCATGAACACTGAAGCTTTCTTT
CDR3aa: CASSFRGISMNTEAFF
d_gene: .
j_gene: TRBJ1-1
v_gene: TRBV28
abundance: .

CDR3nt: TGTGCCAGCAGTTTTACTAGCGGGAGGAACTACGAGCAGTACTTC
CDR3aa: CASSFTSGRNYEQYF
d_gene: TRBD2
j_gene: TRBJ2-7
v_gene: TRBV28
abundance: .

CDR3nt: TGTGCCAGTAGTATTGGGACAGGGTACGAGCAGTACTTC
CDR3aa: CASSIGTGYEQYF
d_gene: TRBD1
j_gene: TRBJ2-7
v_gene: TRBV19
abundance: .

CDR3nt: TGTGCCAGCAGTTACTCGGCCGCGGCGGGCACTGAAGCTTTCTTT
CDR3aa: CASSYSAAAGTEAFF
d_gene: .
j_gene: TRBJ1-1
v_gene: TRBV6-5
abundance: few

CDR3nt: TGCGCCAGCAGCCAGACTAGCGATGAGCAGTTCTTC
CDR3aa: CASSQTSDEQFF
d_gene: TRBD2
j_gene: TRBJ2-1
v_gene: TRBV5-1
abundance: .

CDR3nt: TGTGCCAGCAGCCCACTAGCGTTTGAGCAGTTCTTC
CDR3aa: CASSPLAFEQFF
d_gene: TRBD2
j_gene: TRBJ2-1
v_gene: TRBV7-9
abundance: .

CDR3nt: TGTGCCAGCAGCTCCCTCCGACAGGGAGGTACCCATGAGCAGTTCTTC
CDR3aa: CASSSLRQGGTHEQFF
d_gene: .
j_gene: TRBJ2-1
v_gene: TRBV7-9
abundance: .

CDR3nt: TGTGCCTGGAGTTATAGGCAGGGCCTAGACACAGATACGCAGTATTTT
CDR3aa: CAWSYRQGLDTDTQYF
d_gene: .
j_gene: TRBJ2-3
v_gene: TRBV30
abundance: .

CDR3nt: TGTGCCAGCAGCTATCAGGGGTCCTACGAGCAGTACTTC
CDR3aa: CASSYQGSYEQYF
d_gene: .
j_gene: TRBJ2-7
v_gene: TRBV7-9
abundance: .

CDR3nt: TGTGCCAGCAGTTACTCGACTGCGGGGACCCAGCACTTC
CDR3aa: CASSYSTAGTQHF
d_gene: .
j_gene: TRBJ2-5
v_gene: TRBV6-5
abundance: .

CDR3nt: TGTGCCAGCGCCCCCCTAGCGGGAAACACAGATACGCAGTATTTT
CDR3aa: CASAPLAGNTDTQYF
d_gene: TRBD2
j_gene: TRBJ2-3
v_gene: TRBV6-1
abundance: .

CDR3nt: TGTGCCAGCAGCTTAGGACTACCGGTCATAAATGAGCAGTTCTTC
CDR3aa: CASSLGLPVINEQFF
d_gene: .
j_gene: TRBJ2-1
v_gene: TRBV7-8
abundance: .

CDR3nt: TGTGCCTGGGTCGGAGGCACTGAAGCTTTCTTT
CDR3aa: CAWVGGTEAFF
d_gene: .
j_gene: TRBJ1-1
v_gene: TRBV30
abundance: once

CDR3nt: TGCGCCAGCAGCTGGACGGGACTAGGTTACAATGAGCAGTTCTTC
CDR3aa: CASSWTGLGYNEQFF
d_gene: TRBD2
j_gene: TRBJ2-1
v_gene: TRBV5-1
abundance: .

CDR3nt: TGTGCCAGCAGTTACAACACAGGGGGCGAAAAACTGTTTTTT
CDR3aa: CASSYNTGGEKLFF
d_gene: TRBD1
j_gene: TRBJ1-4
v_gene: TRBV6-5
abundance: .

CDR3nt: TGCGCCAGCAGCCTGAACACCGGGGAGCTGTTTTTT
CDR3aa: CASSLNTGELFF
d_gene: .
j_gene: TRBJ2-2
v_gene: TRBV5-1
abundance: .

CDR3nt: TGTGCCAGTAGTCATCAGGGGGCCGGGCAGTTCTTC
CDR3aa: CASSHQGAGQFF
d_gene: TRBD1
j_gene: TRBJ2-1
v_gene: TRBV19
abundance: .

CDR3nt: TGTGCCAGCGGGCTATTCGGCTACACCTTC
CDR3aa: CASGLFGYTF
d_gene: .
j_gene: TRBJ1-2
v_gene: TRBV28
abundance: .

CDR3nt: TGCGCCAGCAGCTTGGATGAGGGCCGCCGAGGGCCATACGAGCAGTACTTC
CDR3aa: CASSLDEGRRGPYEQYF
d_gene: .
j_gene: TRBJ2-7
v_gene: TRBV5-1
abundance: .

CDR3nt: TGTGCCAGCAGCGTAGGTGAGGATCCCCTCTACGAGCAGTACTTC
CDR3aa: CASSVGEDPLYEQYF
d_gene: .
j_gene: TRBJ2-7
v_gene: TRBV9
abundance: once

CDR3nt: TGTGCCAGTAGTTTCGGACAGCCCCCCCAGCATTTT
CDR3aa: CASSFGQPPQHF
d_gene: .
j_gene: TRBJ1-5
v_gene: TRBV19
abundance: .

CDR3nt: TGCAGCGTACGGACAGGAGTGACTGAAGCTTTCTTT
CDR3aa: CSVRTGVTEAFF
d_gene: TRBD1
j_gene: TRBJ1-1
v_gene: TRBV29-1
abundance: few

CDR3nt: TGTGCCAGCAGCTCGGGGGTCACCGGGGAGCTGTTTTTT
CDR3aa: CASSSGVTGELFF
d_gene: .
j_gene: TRBJ2-2
v_gene: TRBV7-7
abundance: .

CDR3nt: TGTGCCAGCAGCCTGGGACATCTGAACTACGAGCAGTACTTC
CDR3aa: CASSLGHLNYEQYF
d_gene: .
j_gene: TRBJ2-7
v_gene: TRBV7-9
abundance: .

CDR3nt: TGTGCCAGCAGCTTAGAGGGGGGGTGGACTGAAGCTTTCTTT
CDR3aa: CASSLEGGWTEAFF
d_gene: .
j_gene: TRBJ1-1
v_gene: TRBV11-2
abundance: .

CDR3nt: TGTGCCAGCAGTTTTTGGACAGGGGCCCTTTATAATGAAAAACTGTTTTTT
CDR3aa: CASSFWTGALYNEKLFF
d_gene: TRBD1
j_gene: TRBJ1-4
v_gene: TRBV28
abundance: .

CDR3nt: TGTGCCAGCAGCTCAACCGGGACAGGGGCGTCCGAGCAGTACTTC
CDR3aa: CASSSTGTGASEQYF
d_gene: TRBD1
j_gene: TRBJ2-7
v_gene: TRBV7-9
abundance: .

CDR3nt: TGTGCCAGCAGCCCGACACAGAGCTCTGGAAACACCATATATTTT
CDR3aa: CASSPTQSSGNTIYF
d_gene: .
j_gene: TRBJ1-3
v_gene: TRBV11-2
abundance: once

CDR3nt: TGTGCCAGCAGTCCGAGGGCAGGCCTACGGCAGCCCCAGCATTTT
CDR3aa: CASSPRAGLRQPQHF
d_gene: .
j_gene: TRBJ1-5
v_gene: TRBV28
abundance: .

CDR3nt: TGCGCCAGCAGCTTGGTTCGGAGGGATGAGCAGTTCTTC
CDR3aa: CASSLVRRDEQFF
d_gene: .
j_gene: TRBJ2-1
v_gene: TRBV5-1
abundance: .

CDR3nt: TGCAGCGTTGAAGGACTAGCGGGACTTGACAATGAGCAGTTCTTC
CDR3aa: CSVEGLAGLDNEQFF
d_gene: TRBD2
j_gene: TRBJ2-1
v_gene: TRBV29-1
abundance: .

CDR3nt: TGTGCCAGCAGTTTACCCCGGACAGGGAGCAGTCTCGACGAGCAGTACTTC
CDR3aa: CASSLPRTGSSLDEQYF
d_gene: TRBD1
j_gene: TRBJ2-7
v_gene: TRBV28
abundance: .

CDR3nt: TGTGCCAGCAGCGATATGGGGGGAGCCAAAAACATTCAGTACTTC
CDR3aa: CASSDMGGAKNIQYF
d_gene: .
j_gene: TRBJ2-4
v_gene: TRBV6-6
abundance: .

CDR3nt: TGCGCCAGCAGCCCCGGACAGGGCCAGTATGAAGCTTTCTTT
CDR3aa: CASSPGQGQYEAFF
d_gene: TRBD1
j_gene: TRBJ1-1
v_gene: TRBV4-3
abundance: .

CDR3nt: TGTGCCAGCAGTGCCCGGGACAGCTCCACTGAAGCTTTCTTT
CDR3aa: CASSARDSSTEAFF
d_gene: TRBD1
j_gene: TRBJ1-1
v_gene: TRBV6-1
abundance: .

CDR3nt: TGTGCCAGCTCCCAGCGGGAGCTTGGGAATGAGCAGTTCTTC
CDR3aa: CASSQRELGNEQFF
d_gene: TRBD2
j_gene: TRBJ2-1
v_gene: TRBV7-8
abundance: once

CDR3nt: TGTGCCAGCAGCGTAACCGGGACTAGCGGGAGTTGGGAGGGCGAGCAGTACTTC
CDR3aa: CASSVTGTSGSWEGEQYF
d_gene: TRBD2
j_gene: TRBJ2-7
v_gene: TRBV9
abundance: .

CDR3nt: TGTGCCACCAGCAGTGATCGGAGGAACACTGAAGCTTTCTTT
CDR3aa: CATSSDRRNTEAFF
d_gene: .
j_gene: TRBJ1-1
v_gene: TRBV15
abundance: .

CDR3nt: TGTGCCAGCAGTTATACGACAGGGGGCAACTATGGCTACACCTTC
CDR3aa: CASSYTTGGNYGYTF
d_gene: TRBD1
j_gene: TRBJ1-2
v_gene: TRBV27
abundance: .

CDR3nt: TGTGCCAGCAGCTTTCCCCCAGGGTTGGGTGGCTACACCTTC
CDR3aa: CASSFPPGLGGYTF
d_gene: .
j_gene: TRBJ1-2
v_gene: TRBV7-9
abundance: few

CDR3nt: TGTGCCAGCAGCCCCCGGGATAGCGGGAACACCGGGGAGCTGTTTTTT
CDR3aa: CASSPRDSGNTGELFF
d_gene: .
j_gene: TRBJ2-2
v_gene: TRBV11-2
abundance: .

CDR3nt: TGTGCCTGGAGTGCCGGGACAGGGAATAATGAGCAGTTCTTC
CDR3aa: CAWSAGTGNNEQFF
d_gene: TRBD1
j_gene: TRBJ2-1
v_gene: TRBV30
abundance: .

CDR3nt: TGTGCCTGGGGTGCGGGAGTCCTAAGCAATGAGCAGTTCTTC
CDR3aa: CAWGAGVLSNEQFF
d_gene: TRBD2
j_gene: TRBJ2-1
v_gene: TRBV30
abundance: .

CDR3nt: TGTGCCAGCAGCTCCCCGGGACAGGGGAAGGGTGAGCAGTTCTTC
CDR3aa: CASSSPGQGKGEQFF
d_gene: TRBD1
j_gene: TRBJ2-1
v_gene: TRBV7-6
abundance: .

CDR3nt: TGTGCCAGCAGCCCGGGACTAGCGGGAGGAACCTACGAGCAGTACTTC
CDR3aa: CASSPGLAGGTYEQYF
d_gene: TRBD2
j_gene: TRBJ2-7
v_gene: TRBV7-9
abundance: .

CDR3nt: TGTGCCAGCAGCGGTCAGGGGCTCCAAGAGACCCAGTACTTC
CDR3aa: CASSGQGLQETQYF
d_gene: .
j_gene: TRBJ2-5
v_gene: TRBV6-5
abundance: .

CDR3nt: TGTGCCTGGAGTGTTTACGGGGATCTCCAGCCTCTAGCTGGCTATCAGCCCCAGCATTTT
CDR3aa: CAWSVYGDLQPLAGYQPQHF
d_gene: .
j_gene: TRBJ1-5
v_gene: TRBV30
abundance: .

CDR3nt: TGTGCCTGGAGTGTACCGGACAGGGGCTATGGCTACACCTTC
CDR3aa: CAWSVPDRGYGYTF
d_gene: TRBD1
j_gene: TRBJ1-2
v_gene: TRBV30
abundance: once

CDR3nt: TGTGCCAGCAGCTTACCGTCAGCCGGGACTAGGTTTTTGGGCGGGGAGCTGTTTTTT
CDR3aa: CASSLPSAGTRFLGGELFF
d_gene: TRBD2
j_gene: TRBJ2-2
v_gene: TRBV7-8
abundance: .